This T cell receptor (beta chain) was captured by sequencing in a study of T cells in tuberculosis. Libraries were prepared by immunoSEQ multiplex PCR; TCRdb keeps only in-frame clonotypes and omits some of them. This sample has nearly 60,000 clones, with 88% found just once. After thawing and overnight rest, PBMC were stained with GMM-loaded CD1B tetramer, viability dye and anti-CD3 for sorting. CD1B tetramers were loaded with Rhodococcus equi-derived C32 glucose monomycolate. Tetramer-sorted PBMC had been CD14 monocyte-depleted before freezing. Sample: CD1b-GMM tetramer-negative cells sorted from PBMCs. This TCR derives from an adult woman with latent tuberculosis.

The DNA of the CDR3 is TGTGCCAGCCAGGACAGTCAGAGCTCCTACGAGCAGTACTTC. Protein sequence: CASQDSQSSYEQYF. The genes are TRBV27 and TRBJ2-7, with a tentative D call TRBD1 (6 bases). This CDR3 is built from 14 residues. V was clipped by 8 bases and J by 0 bases, with 14 bases between them. Per germline, CDR1 MNHEY and CDR2 SMNVEV (reference sequence).